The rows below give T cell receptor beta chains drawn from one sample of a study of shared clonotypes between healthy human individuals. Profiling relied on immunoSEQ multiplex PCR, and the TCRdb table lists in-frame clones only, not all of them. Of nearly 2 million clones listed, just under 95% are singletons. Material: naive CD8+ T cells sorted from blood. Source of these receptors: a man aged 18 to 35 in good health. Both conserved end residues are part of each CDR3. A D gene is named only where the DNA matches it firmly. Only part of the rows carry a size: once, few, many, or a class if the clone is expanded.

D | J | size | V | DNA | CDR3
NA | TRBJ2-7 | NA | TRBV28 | TGTGCCAGCAGCTTCTCCACAGGGTTTTCCTACGAGCAGTACTTC | CASSFSTGFSYEQYF
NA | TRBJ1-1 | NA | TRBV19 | TGTGCCACCAATGGGGGTTGGGCTTTCTTT | CATNGGWAFF
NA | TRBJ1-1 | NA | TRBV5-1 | TGCGCCAGCAGCGTCCCGGGGGACGGCACTGAAGCTTTCTTT | CASSVPGDGTEAFF
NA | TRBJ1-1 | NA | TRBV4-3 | TGCGCCAGCAGCCAAGAAGTAACTGGGTGGGAGACTGAAGCTTTCTTT | CASSQEVTGWETEAFF
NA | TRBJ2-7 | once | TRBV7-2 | TGTGCCAGCAGCTTAGGGGGTATAGTTGTTACCTACGAGCAGTACTTC | CASSLGGIVVTYEQYF
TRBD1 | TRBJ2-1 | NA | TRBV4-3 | TGCGCCAGCAGCCAAGAAAAGTATGGGACAGCCTACAATGAGCAGTTCTTC | CASSQEKYGTAYNEQFF
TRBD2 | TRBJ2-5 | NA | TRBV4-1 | TGCGCCAGCAGCCCCCTTTATCCGGGACTAGGGTCGGAGACCCAGTACTTC | CASSPLYPGLGSETQYF
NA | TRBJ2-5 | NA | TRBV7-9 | TGTGCCAGCAGCTCCTTTCGATTAAAACTGGAGACCCAGTACTTC | CASSSFRLKLETQYF
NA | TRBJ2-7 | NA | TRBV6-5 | TGTGCCAGCAGCCCGGACACCTACGAGCAGTACTTC | CASSPDTYEQYF
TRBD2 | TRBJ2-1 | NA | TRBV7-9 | TGTGCCAGCAGCTCCGTACTAGCGGGAGTAAGTGAGCAGTTCTTC | CASSSVLAGVSEQFF
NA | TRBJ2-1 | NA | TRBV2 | TGTGCCAGCATCTTTAGTCTAGCATCCTACAATGAGCAGTTCTTC | CASIFSLASYNEQFF
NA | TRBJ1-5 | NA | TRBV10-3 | TGTGCCATCAGTGACCCCTATCAGCCCCAGCATTTT | CAISDPYQPQHF
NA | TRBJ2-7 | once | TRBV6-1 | TGTGCCAGCCAGGGGGGGGAGCAGTACTTC | CASQGGEQYF
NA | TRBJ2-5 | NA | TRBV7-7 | TGTGCTAGCAGCCCTGAAGAGGGGGGGATCTGGGAGACCCAGTACTTC | CASSPEEGGIWETQYF
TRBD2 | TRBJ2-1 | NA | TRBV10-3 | TGTGCCATCAGCCGAGCGGGAGCGACCGGCAATGAGCAGTTCTTC | CAISRAGATGNEQFF
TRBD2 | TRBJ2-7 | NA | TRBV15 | TGTGCCACCAGCAGAGTTGGACTAGCGGGAAGTCTGGAGCAGTACTTC | CATSRVGLAGSLEQYF
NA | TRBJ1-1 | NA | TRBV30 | TGTGCCTGGAATAGGAACACTGAAGCTTTCTTT | CAWNRNTEAFF
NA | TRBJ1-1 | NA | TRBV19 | TGTGCCAGTGCGGACGAGAACACTGAAGCTTTCTTT | CASADENTEAFF
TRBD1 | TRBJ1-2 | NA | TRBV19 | TGTGCCAGTAGTATAGTGGGACAGAACTATGGCTACACCTTC | CASSIVGQNYGYTF
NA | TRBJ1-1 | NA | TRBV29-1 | TGCAGCGTTTACCCAGGGAGTCGCACTGAAGCTTTCTTT | CSVYPGSRTEAFF
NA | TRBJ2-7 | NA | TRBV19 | TGTGCCAGTAGTATCGGGACGGGGAGCTCCTACGAGCAGTACTTC | CASSIGTGSSYEQYF
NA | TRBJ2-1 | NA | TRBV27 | TGTGCCAGCAGTTTTAAAGGGTCCAATGAGCAGTTCTTC | CASSFKGSNEQFF
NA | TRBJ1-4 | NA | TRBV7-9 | TGTGCCAGCCTAGGAGCAACTAATGAAAAACTGTTTTTT | CASLGATNEKLFF
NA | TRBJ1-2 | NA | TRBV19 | TGTGCCAGTAGTGGAACCCGGGACCTAACTCTCTCTAACTATGGCTACACCTTC | CASSGTRDLTLSNYGYTF
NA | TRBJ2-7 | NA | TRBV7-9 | TGTGCCAGCAGCTTACCTAAGTTAGGGCCTAGCTCCTACGAGCAGTACTTC | CASSLPKLGPSSYEQYF
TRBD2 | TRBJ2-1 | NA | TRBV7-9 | TGTGCCAGCAGCTTAGATAAGGCGGGAGACGGAAATGAGCAGTTCTTC | CASSLDKAGDGNEQFF
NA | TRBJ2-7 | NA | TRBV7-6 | TGTGCCAGCAGCTTTTCGGGACCTCACGAGCAGTACTTC | CASSFSGPHEQYF
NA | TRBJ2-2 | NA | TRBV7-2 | TGTGCCAGCAGCTTTGGCAACACCGGGGAGCTGTTTTTT | CASSFGNTGELFF
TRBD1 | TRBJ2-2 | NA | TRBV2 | TGTGCCAGCCATTTAGAGACAGGGGACACCGGGGAGCTGTTTTTT | CASHLETGDTGELFF
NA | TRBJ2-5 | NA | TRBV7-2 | TGTGCCAGCAGCCTTGGACCTCGTTGGGAGACCCAGTACTTC | CASSLGPRWETQYF
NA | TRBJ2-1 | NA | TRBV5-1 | TGCGCCAGCAGCTTGAAACAGGGCTCCTACAATGAGCAGTTCTTC | CASSLKQGSYNEQFF
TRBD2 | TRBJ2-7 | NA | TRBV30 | TGTGCCTGGAGTGTACGACTCGGCTGGAAAGCGGGAGTCTCCGAGCAGTACTTC | CAWSVRLGWKAGVSEQYF
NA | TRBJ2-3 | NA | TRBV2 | TGTGCCAGCGGATTTTCCGGGACTCACACAGATACGCAGTATTTT | CASGFSGTHTDTQYF
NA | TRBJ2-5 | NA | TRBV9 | TGTGCCAGCAGCGGAAGACAGGACCAAGAGACCCAGTACTTC | CASSGRQDQETQYF
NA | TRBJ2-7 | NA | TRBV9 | TGTGCCAGCAGCGTAGATGAAGCCCACGAGCAGTACTTC | CASSVDEAHEQYF
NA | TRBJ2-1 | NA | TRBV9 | TGTGCCAGCAGCGGGGACGGAAACAATGAGCAGTTCTTC | CASSGDGNNEQFF
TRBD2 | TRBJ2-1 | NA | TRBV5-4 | TGTGCCAGCAGCCCGGGACTAGCGGGGAATGAGCAGTTCTTC | CASSPGLAGNEQFF
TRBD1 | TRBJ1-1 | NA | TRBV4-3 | TGCGCCAGCAGTCCAGGGGGGGAGGGCACTGAAGCTTTCTTT | CASSPGGEGTEAFF
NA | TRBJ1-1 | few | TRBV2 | TGTGCCAGCAGTGAATGGAACACTGAAGCTTTCTTT | CASSEWNTEAFF
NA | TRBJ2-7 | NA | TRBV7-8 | TGTGCCAGCAGCTTAGGTTCGACAGGGCAGTACTTC | CASSLGSTGQYF
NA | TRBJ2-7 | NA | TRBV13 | TGTGCCAGCAGCTTACAGGCGTCCTACGAGCAGTACTTC | CASSLQASYEQYF
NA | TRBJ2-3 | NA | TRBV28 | TGTGCCAGCAGTTTACGGGTAGCAGATACGCAGTATTTT | CASSLRVADTQYF
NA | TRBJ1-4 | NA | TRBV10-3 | TGTGCCATCAGTGAGTCAGGAACAACTAATGAAAAACTGTTTTTT | CAISESGTTNEKLFF
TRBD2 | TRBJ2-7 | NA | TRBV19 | TGTGCCAGTAGTACCCCTAGCGGCTCCGGTCCCTACGAGCAGTACTTC | CASSTPSGSGPYEQYF
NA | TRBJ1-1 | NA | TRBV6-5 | TGTGCCAGCAGTTGGACGGGCTCAGGGGAAGCTTTCTTT | CASSWTGSGEAFF
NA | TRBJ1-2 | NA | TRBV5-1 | TGCGCCAGCAGCGGAGAGGTTGGGGACGGCTATGGCTACACCTTC | CASSGEVGDGYGYTF
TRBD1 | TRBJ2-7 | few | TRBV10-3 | TGTGCCATCAGTGAGGACAGGGGCGACGAGCAGTACTTC | CAISEDRGDEQYF
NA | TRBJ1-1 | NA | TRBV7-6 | TGTGCCAGCAGCTTAGTCCCACCAAACAGGGAAACTGAAGCTTTCTTT | CASSLVPPNRETEAFF
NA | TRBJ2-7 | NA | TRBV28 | TGTGCCAGCAGTCTCGCAGGGGGTGGAGGGGAGCAGTACTTC | CASSLAGGGGEQYF